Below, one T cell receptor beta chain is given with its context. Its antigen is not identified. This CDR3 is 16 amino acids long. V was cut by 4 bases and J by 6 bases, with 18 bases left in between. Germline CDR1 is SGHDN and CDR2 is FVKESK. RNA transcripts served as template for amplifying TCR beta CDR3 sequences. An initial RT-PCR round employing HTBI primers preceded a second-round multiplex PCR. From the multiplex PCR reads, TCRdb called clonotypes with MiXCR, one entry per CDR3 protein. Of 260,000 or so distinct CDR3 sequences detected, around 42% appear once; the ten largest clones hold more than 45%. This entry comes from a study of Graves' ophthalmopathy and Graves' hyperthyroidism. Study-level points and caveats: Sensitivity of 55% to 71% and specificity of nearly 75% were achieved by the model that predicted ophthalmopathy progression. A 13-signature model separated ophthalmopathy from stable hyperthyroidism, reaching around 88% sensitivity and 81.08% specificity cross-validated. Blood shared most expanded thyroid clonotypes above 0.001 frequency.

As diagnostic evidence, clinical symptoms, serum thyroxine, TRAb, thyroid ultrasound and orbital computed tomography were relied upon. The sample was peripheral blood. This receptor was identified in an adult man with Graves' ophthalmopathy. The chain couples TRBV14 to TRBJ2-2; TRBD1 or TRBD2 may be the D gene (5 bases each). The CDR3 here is CASSPLGAGRAGELFF. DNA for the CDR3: TGTGCCAGCAGCCCCCTCGGGGCGGGTCGCGCCGGGGAGCTGTTTTTT.